This passage covers 14 T cell receptor beta chains from one sample sequenced in a study of T cell responses to AZD1222 COVID-19 vaccine (dated by TCRdb to 2020 to 2022). Preparation of the library involved the immunoSEQ multiplex PCR assay. Held by TCRdb, this immuneACCESS table contains in-frame sequences only and omits some clones. Under half of the omission traces to an unresolved V gene where checked; the cause of the rest is unknown. The sample table holds roughly 150,000 clones, of which around 90% were seen once. The ten most abundant clones make up about 5.9% of the sample. The time point label, read with the paper, signifies: about 28 days (+/-7) after the second vaccine dose. Sample: peripheral blood, taken 28 days after the second AZD1222 dose. These receptors originate from an adult who received the AZD1222 COVID-19 vaccine.

The rearrangement uses TRBV3-1 (or the pseudogene TRBV3-2) and TRBJ2-7; possibly TRBD1 or TRBD2 for D (6 bases each). Per germline, CDR1 LGHDT and CDR2 YNNKEL (reference sequence). The CDR3 is 14 residues long. V lost 0 bases to trimming and J lost 6 bases, with 12 bases between them. Here the CDR3 reads CASSQEVEGGEQYF. The CDR3 DNA reads TGTGCCAGCAGCCAAGAGGTAGAGGGGGGCGAGCAGTACTTC.

This clone has more than one count but fewer than ten. V is TRBV10-2 and J is TRBJ1-3, with TRBD1 matching over 8 bases. After removal of 6 bases from V and 3 bases from J, the junction contained 4 bases not matched to a gene. From germline, CDR1 is WSHSY and CDR2 SAAADI. The CDR3 runs to 14 residues. Here the CDR3 DNA reads TGCGCCAGCAGCAGGGGGCTTGATGGAAACACCATATATTTT. Its protein is CASSRGLDGNTIYF.

The chain joins TRBV27 to TRBJ1-6; D might be TRBD1 (5 bases). CDR1 is MNHEY, CDR2 SMNVEV, per germline (reference sequence). Trimming took 7 bases from V and 7 from J, leaving 14 bases between them. The CDR3 has 14 amino acids. The CDR3 loop is CASTQVPANSPLHF. The CDR3 bases are TGTGCCAGCACACAGGTTCCCGCGAATTCACCCCTCCACTTT.

V gene TRBV4-3 combines with J gene TRBJ2-4, with D unresolved. Germline values: CDR1 LGHNA, CDR2 YSLEER. V was trimmed by 1 base and J by 8 bases, leaving 12 bases between them. This CDR3 has 14 amino acids. This CDR3 reads CASSQVSEGDIQYF. CDR3 coding DNA: TGCGCCAGCAGCCAAGTCTCTGAAGGAGACATTCAGTACTTC.

The chain recombines TRBV7-7 with TRBJ1-5; TRBD1 matches at 7 bases. Unmatched junction bases numbered 3, after V lost 5 bases and J lost 5 bases. This CDR3 contains 13 residues. Germline CDR1 is SSHAT and CDR2 is FNYEAQ (reference sequence). CDR3 residues: CASSPDRDQPQHF. The CDR3 DNA reads TGTGCCAGCAGCCCCGACAGGGATCAGCCCCAGCATTTT. The full variable domain, its missing parts supplied by reference TRBV7-7 and TRBJ1-5, is GAGVSQSPRYKVTKRGQDVTLRCDPISSHATLYWYQQALGQGPEFLTYFNYEAQPDKSGLPSDRFSAERPEGSISTLTIQRTEQRDSAMYRCASSPDRDQPQHFGDGTRLSIL.

The chain joins TRBV7-3 to TRBJ1-2, with D possibly TRBD1 on 6 matching bases. Germline-derived CDR1 and CDR2 are SGHTA and FQGTGA. Trimming removed 5 bases at V and 7 bases at J, with 20 bases between. The CDR3 loop spans 15 amino acids. The chain's CDR3 is CASSTSNREVFGYTF. The CDR3 region has the DNA TGTGCCAGCAGCACATCCAACAGGGAGGTCTTTGGCTACACCTTC.

J is TRBJ2-6 and V is TRBV7-3; the D is unclear. The germline V gene has CDR1 SGHTA and CDR2 FQGTGA. Trimming removed 2 bases from V and 0 bases from J, with 8 bases in between. The CDR3 runs 16 residues. The CDR3 DNA follows: TGTGCCAGCAGCTTACTCGCATACTCTGGGGCCAACGTCCTGACTTTC. It specifies CASSLLAYSGANVLTF.

The CDR3 DNA is TGTGCCAGCAGCCTCAACAGTCCGACTAGCACAGATACGCAGTATTTT. Its protein product is CASSLNSPTSTDTQYF. The chain couples TRBV7-8 to TRBJ2-3; D uncertain. CDR1 is SGHVS and CDR2 is FQNEAQ in the germline V gene. The CDR3 extends over 16 amino acids. The V and J ends lost 5 bases and 0 bases respectively, with 15 bases between them.

This chain links TRBV5-8 with TRBJ2-2; possibly TRBD1 for D (6 bases). Germline CDR1 SGHTS, CDR2 YDEGEE. There are 15 residues in the CDR3. Trimming took off 9 bases at V and 4 bases at J, with 19 bases between the two ends. Here the CDR3 DNA reads TGTGCCATATCACAGGGCTGGATGAGCACCGGGGAGCTGTTTTTT. Its protein product is CAISQGWMSTGELFF.

This chain uses TRBV7-6 with TRBJ2-7; D perhaps matches TRBD2 (6 bases). Trimming stripped 1 base from V and 7 bases from J, with 14 bases between. Looked up from germline, CDR1 is SGHVS and CDR2 is FNYEAQ. The CDR3 sequence is 14 residues long. The CDR3 sequence: CASSLGGRRGEQYF. CDR3 in DNA: TGTGCCAGCAGCTTAGGGGGCAGGCGGGGAGAGCAGTACTTC.

The table lists this clone with a count of one. The V call is TRBV6-5, the J call TRBJ2-7; D gene ambiguous. Looked up from germline, CDR1 is MNHEY and CDR2 is SVGAGI. Trimming removed 0 bases from V and 2 bases from J, with 8 bases in between. This CDR3 is built from 14 residues. CDR3 sequence: CASSYSPGAYEQYF. The CDR3 nucleotides are TGTGCCAGCAGTTACTCGCCAGGCGCCTACGAGCAGTACTTC.

This chain uses TRBV10-1 with TRBJ2-1; the match to TRBD2 covers 8 bases. The V gene end was trimmed by 0 bases and the J gene end by 7 bases; junction bases not matched to a gene: 8. Germline CDR1 WNHNN, CDR2 SYGVQD (reference sequence). The length of the CDR3 is 16 residues. This CDR3 is CASSESRGGRDNEQFF. CDR3 nucleotide sequence: TGCGCCAGCAGTGAGTCCCGGGGGGGCCGGGATAATGAGCAGTTCTTC.

This sequence joins TRBV5-5 and TRBJ1-2; D is undetermined. Germline V lookup: CDR1 SGHKS, CDR2 YYEKEE (reference sequence). The CDR3 has 11 residues. V gave up 4 bases and J gave up 2 bases, with 3 bases separating them. DNA for the CDR3: TGTGCCAGCAGCCAGAACTATGGCTACACCTTC. Translation gives CASSQNYGYTF.

V is TRBV11-3 and J is TRBJ2-2; D possibly corresponds to TRBD2 (7 bases). Trimming took 4 bases from V and 1 from J, leaving 10 bases between them. This CDR3 comprises 15 residues. Germline V gene lookup returns CDR1 SGHNT and CDR2 YENEEA. The CDR3 region has the DNA TGTGCCAGCAGCTCGGGGGGCGTGAACACCGGGGAGCTGTTTTTT. This sequence encodes CASSSGGVNTGELFF. Drawing the rest from reference TRBV11-3 and TRBJ2-2, the complete variable domain is EAGVVQSPRYKIIEKKQPVAFWCNPISGHNTLYWYLQNLGQGPELLIRYENEEAVDDSQLPKDRFSAERLKGVDSTLKIQPAELGDSAVYLCASSSGGVNTGELFFGEGSRLTVL.